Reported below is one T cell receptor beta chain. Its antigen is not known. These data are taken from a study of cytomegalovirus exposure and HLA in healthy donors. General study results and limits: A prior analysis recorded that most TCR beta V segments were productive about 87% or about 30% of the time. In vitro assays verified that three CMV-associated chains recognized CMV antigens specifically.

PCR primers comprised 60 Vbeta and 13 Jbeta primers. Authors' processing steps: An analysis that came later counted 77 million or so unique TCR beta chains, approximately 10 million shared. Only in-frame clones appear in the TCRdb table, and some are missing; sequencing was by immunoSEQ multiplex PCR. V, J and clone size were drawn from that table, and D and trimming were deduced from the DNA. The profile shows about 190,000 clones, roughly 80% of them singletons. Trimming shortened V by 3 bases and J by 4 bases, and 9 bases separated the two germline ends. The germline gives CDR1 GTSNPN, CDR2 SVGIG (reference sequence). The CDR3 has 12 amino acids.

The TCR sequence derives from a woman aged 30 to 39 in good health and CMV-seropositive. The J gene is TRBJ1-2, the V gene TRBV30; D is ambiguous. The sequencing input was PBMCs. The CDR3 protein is CAWSPSGYGYTF. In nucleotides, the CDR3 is TGTGCCTGGAGCCCATCAGGCTATGGCTACACCTTC.